This TCR beta chain was profiled in a study of blood T cells in healthy people across ages. General study findings and limits: Across the age range, TCR beta diversity per million T cells fell in a roughly linear way. With unsorted PBMCs, a conclusive comparison of naive versus antigen-experienced cells was not possible.

In the case of this clonotype: Its antigen is unidentified.

With a J-beta primer mix and a sample-barcoded 5' primer, a second PCR ran about 7 to 11 cycles. TCRdb re-analysed the 5' RACE reads in MiXCR, keeping a single row per CDR3 protein. The table lists around 1.5 million distinct CDR3 sequences, roughly 40% of them singletons. Unmatched junction bases numbered 10, after V lost 5 bases and J lost 4 bases. Germline V gives CDR1 SNHLY, CDR2 FYNNEI. The CDR3 spans 16 residues. This receptor was taken from a woman between 18 and 30 years old in good health. V and J are TRBV2 and TRBJ2-1; the match to TRBD2 covers 8 bases. What was sequenced was blood. The CDR3 here is CASSHPVSGGYNEQFF. The CDR3 coding sequence is TGTGCCAGCAGTCATCCGGTCAGCGGGGGATACAATGAGCAGTTCTTC.